The rows below give T cell receptor beta chains drawn from one sample of a study of blood T cell repertoires in COVID-19. Sequencing used immunoSEQ multiplex PCR; TCRdb keeps in-frame clones, though not all of them. Of over 200,000 clones listed, 90% to 95% are singletons. Sample: peripheral blood. The receptor source for this set is a man aged 55 to 70 with COVID-19, enrolled during active disease. CDR3s include the opening cysteine and the closing phenylalanine or tryptophan. D genes are given only for firm matches. Some rows have no size entry. The others give once, few or many, or a class for an expanded clone.

V gene,D gene,J gene,clone size,CDR3 length,CDR3 protein,CDR3 DNA
TRBV2,-,TRBJ1-2,-,14,CASSEIIMADGYTF,TGTGCCAGCAGTGAAATCATTATGGCCGATGGCTACACCTTC
TRBV10-1,-,TRBJ1-6,-,18,CASSDAGVKFLGFSPLHF,TGCGCCAGCAGTGACGCAGGTGTTAAATTTCTTGGATTTTCACCCCTCCACTTT
TRBV10-2,TRBD2,TRBJ2-2,-,17,CASSEISGSILPGELFF,TGCGCCAGCAGTGAGATTAGCGGGAGCATTCTCCCCGGGGAGCTGTTTTTT
TRBV19,TRBD1,TRBJ2-5,few,15,CASSISQTGQETQYF,TGTGCCAGTAGTATCTCCCAGACAGGGCAAGAGACCCAGTACTTC
TRBV4-1,-,TRBJ2-1,-,14,CASSPPPGINEQFF,TGCGCCAGCAGCCCTCCTCCGGGGATCAATGAGCAGTTCTTC
TRBV3-1/TRBV3-2,-,TRBJ2-3,-,13,CASSQVLTDTQYF,TGTGCCAGCAGCCAAGTATTGACAGATACGCAGTATTTT
TRBV5-8,-,TRBJ2-6,-,15,CASSLAVSGANVLTF,TGTGCCAGCAGCTTGGCAGTCTCTGGGGCCAACGTCCTGACTTTC
TRBV21-1,-,TRBJ1-6,-,16,CASSKCRGRFPSPLHF,TGTGCCAGCAGCAAATGTAGGGGCAGGTTCCCTTCACCCCTCCACTTT
TRBV7-8,TRBD2,TRBJ2-1,-,15,CASSFRLAAPNEQFF,TGTGCCAGCAGCTTCAGACTAGCGGCCCCCAATGAGCAGTTCTTC
TRBV7-2,-,TRBJ1-6,-,16,CASSPHTGFRPTPLHF,TGTGCCAGCAGCCCGCACACGGGGTTCCGACCGACACCCCTCCACTTT
TRBV3-1/TRBV3-2,TRBD1,TRBJ1-6,-,19,CASSVGQAKVSSYNSPLHF,TGTGCCAGCAGCGTTGGACAGGCGAAAGTTAGCTCCTATAATTCACCCCTCCACTTT
TRBV4-1,TRBD1,TRBJ2-7,few,12,CASSRDRDEQYF,TGCGCCAGCAGCCGGGACAGGGATGAGCAGTACTTC
TRBV7-3,TRBD1,TRBJ2-7,-,14,CASSPSTGGGEQYF,TGTGCCAGCAGCCCCTCGACAGGGGGCGGCGAGCAGTACTTC
TRBV7-9,-,TRBJ2-5,-,13,CASSSITTSPQYF,TGTGCCAGCAGCTCCATTACTACTAGCCCCCAGTACTTC
TRBV6-5,-,TRBJ1-5,-,13,CASRRRGYQPQHF,TGTGCCAGCAGACGCAGGGGATATCAGCCCCAGCATTTT
TRBV7-2,-,TRBJ1-1,-,15,CASSKTGQTNTEAFF,TGTGCCAGCAGCAAAACCGGACAAACGAACACTGAAGCTTTCTTT
TRBV6-5,-,TRBJ2-1,-,15,CASSYSSSSTNEQFF,TGTGCCAGCAGTTACTCGTCTAGCTCCACGAATGAGCAGTTCTTC
TRBV18,TRBD1,TRBJ2-7,-,13,CASSPNTGDEQYF,TGTGCCAGCTCACCCAACACAGGGGACGAGCAGTACTTC
TRBV25-1,-,TRBJ1-1,-,14,CASSETYEYTEAFF,TGTGCCAGCAGTGAAACGTACGAGTACACTGAAGCTTTCTTT
TRBV3-1/TRBV3-2,TRBD1,TRBJ1-2,-,15,CASSQVGSGGSGYTF,TGTGCCAGCAGCCAAGTTGGGTCAGGGGGCTCTGGCTACACCTTC
TRBV7-9,-,TRBJ2-1,-,14,CASSLAVDSHEQFF,TGTGCCAGCAGCTTAGCGGTCGATAGTCATGAGCAGTTCTTC
TRBV30,-,TRBJ2-7,few,15,CAWSAHSGIVGEQYF,TGTGCCTGGAGTGCCCATTCGGGAATAGTGGGCGAGCAGTACTTC